These 10 T cell receptor beta chains share one sample of origin, sequenced in a study of shared clonotypes between healthy human individuals. TCRdb's copy holds only in-frame clones and misses some; the assay was immunoSEQ multiplex PCR. The profile shows under 1,100,000 clones, 75% to 80% of them singletons. Sample: memory CD4+ T cells from PBMCs. Regarding subset: CD45RA-negative fraction. The source is a man between 18 and 35 years old in good health. Some clones in this sample may be carry-over from other donors' samples.

The chain is built from TRBV28 and TRBJ2-5, with D uncertain. The CDR3 is made up of 15 amino acids. The germline V and J ends were trimmed by 5 bases and 0 bases, with 13 bases remaining between them. Germline CDR1 and CDR2: MDHEN and SYDVKM. In DNA form, the CDR3 reads TGTGCCAGCAGTCCCCAGCGACTCCACCAAGAGACCCAGTACTTC. Protein: CASSPQRLHQETQYF.

The chain joins TRBV18 to TRBJ2-1; D ambiguous. V was clipped by 4 bases and J by 4 bases, with 8 bases between them. Germline V lookup: CDR1 KGHSH, CDR2 LQKENI. The CDR3 extends over 13 amino acids. The CDR3 DNA reads TGTGCCAGCTCACAGGTCGGGTACAATGAGCAGTTCTTC. Protein product: CASSQVGYNEQFF.

This clone has just a few counts. The DNA for the CDR3 is TGTGCCACCAGCAGAGATCGCCCGGAGAGAAGTGGCTACACCTTC. Protein product: CATSRDRPERSGYTF. The chain carries TRBV15 and TRBJ1-2; D remains ambiguous. Germline lookup yields CDR1 LNHNV and CDR2 YYDKDF (reference sequence). There are 15 residues in the CDR3. The V gene lost 0 bases and the J gene lost 7 bases, with 15 bases spanning the gap.

This clone was picked up a small number of times. The J gene is TRBJ2-3, the V gene TRBV7-2; the match to TRBD2 covers 12 bases. The CDR3 is 15 amino acids. Trimming at V came to 3 bases and at J to 4 bases, leaving 2 bases not matched to a gene. CDR1 SGHTA and CDR2 FQGNSA come from the germline V gene. CDR3 loop: CASSFLAGGPDTQYF. DNA for the CDR3: TGTGCCAGCAGCTTCCTAGCGGGAGGGCCAGATACGCAGTATTTT.

V usage is TRBV5-6 and J usage is TRBJ1-1; D possibly corresponds to TRBD1 (5 bases). The CDR3 sequence is 17 residues long. V was clipped by 3 bases and J by 1 base, with 19 bases between them. From germline, CDR1 is SGHDT and CDR2 YYEEEE. The CDR3 protein is CASSWGGVLARNTEAFF. The CDR3 DNA reads TGTGCCAGCAGCTGGGGCGGTGTCCTGGCCAGGAACACTGAAGCTTTCTTT.

This chain connects TRBV30 to TRBJ1-2; 10 bases line up with TRBD1. Losses at the gene ends were 3 bases for V and 2 bases for J; bases not matched to a gene: 6. The CDR3 covers 15 residues. Germline lookup yields CDR1 GTSNPN and CDR2 SVGIG (reference sequence). The CDR3 protein is CAWRIVGQGNYGYTF. The CDR3 nucleotides are TGTGCCTGGAGGATCGTGGGACAGGGGAACTATGGCTACACCTTC.

This clone has a single count. The J gene is TRBJ1-2, the V gene TRBV27; 8 nucleotides align to TRBD1. Germline-derived CDR1 and CDR2 are MNHEY and SMNVEV (reference sequence). Trimming took 6 bases from V and 8 from J; bases not matched to a gene: 11. There are 14 residues in the CDR3. CDR3 residues: CASRYTGTGLGYTF. The CDR3 bases are TGTGCCAGCAGATACACCGGGACAGGTCTCGGCTACACCTTC.

The chain uses TRBV19 and TRBJ1-2; D possibly corresponds to TRBD1 (5 bases). The CDR3 is 18 amino acids. Germline lookup yields CDR1 LNHDA and CDR2 SQIVND (reference sequence). Trimming pared 1 base from V and 4 bases from J, leaving 22 bases between. DNA for the CDR3: TGTGCCAGTAGTATAGGGGGAACAGACTCTCCGGGGCTCTATGGCTACACCTTC. Its protein product is CASSIGGTDSPGLYGYTF.

This chain links TRBV7-3 with TRBJ2-7; 14 bases line up with TRBD2. The germline V gene encodes CDR1 SGHTA and CDR2 FQGTGA. This CDR3 has 17 residues. V trimming: 5 bases; J trimming: 3 bases; junction bases outside the gene matches: 9. The CDR3 bases are TGTGCCAGCAGCCTACACGGGACTAGCGGGGGCCTCTACGAGCAGTACTTC. It yields the protein CASSLHGTSGGLYEQYF.

The chain links TRBV6-5 to TRBJ2-7; a possible D gene is TRBD2 (6 bases). Germline loops: CDR1 MNHEY, CDR2 SVGAGI. The CDR3 spans 14 residues. Trimming cost V 5 bases and J 4 bases, with 15 bases left between them. CDR3 in amino acids: CASSVPGLQYEQYF. The CDR3 region has the DNA TGTGCCAGCAGTGTACCGGGACTCCAGTACGAGCAGTACTTC.